Below are 26 T cell receptor beta chains sequenced from a single sample in a study of blood T cell repertoires in COVID-19. TCRdb keeps only in-frame clones here, not all; method: immunoSEQ multiplex PCR. The data contain approximately 270,000 clones, roughly 89% of them singletons. Sequencing input: peripheral blood. The receptors derive from a man aged 25-45 years with acute or convalescent COVID-19.

This clone was detected only once. The V and J genes are TRBV9 and TRBJ1-5; D call uncertain. Trimming cost V 2 bases and J 7 bases, with 16 bases left between them. CDR1 and CDR2 (germline): SGDLS, YYNGEE. This CDR3 is 15 amino acids long. The CDR3 reads CASSVGPGDIQPQHF. The DNA for the CDR3 is TGTGCCAGCAGCGTGGGCCCGGGAGATATCCAGCCCCAGCATTTT.

V is TRBV19 and J is TRBJ2-5; weak D call: TRBD1 (6 bases). Germline CDR1 is LNHDA and CDR2 is SQIVND (reference sequence). The CDR3 spans 14 residues. Trimming stripped 4 bases from V and 6 bases from J, with 15 bases between. The CDR3 DNA reads as TGTGCCAGTAGTAACGGACAGTCCTCACAGACCCAGTACTTC. This encodes CASSNGQSSQTQYF. Full variable domain (missing parts from reference TRBV19 and TRBJ2-5): DGGITQSPKYLFRKEGQNVTLSCEQNLNHDAMYWYRQDPGQGLRLIYYSQIVNDFQKGDIAEGYSVSREKKESFPLTVTSAQKNPTAFYLCASSNGQSSQTQYFGPGTRLLVL.

The gene calls are TRBV5-5 and TRBJ2-7; D may be TRBD2 (5 bases). Per germline, CDR1 SGHKS and CDR2 YYEKEE (reference sequence). V was clipped by 3 bases and J by 2 bases, with 9 bases between them. CDR3 size: 13 residues. CDR3: CASSSSGPYEQYF. The CDR3 DNA follows: TGTGCCAGCAGCTCCAGCGGACCCTACGAGCAGTACTTC.

This chain joins TRBV20-1 and TRBJ1-1; D uncertain. This CDR3 is built from 8 residues. Deletions cut 7 bases from V and 10 bases from J, with 7 bases between. Germline CDR1 is DFQATT and CDR2 is SNEGSKA (reference sequence). In nucleotides, the CDR3 is TGCAGTGTCCCGGGAGCTTTCTTT. Residues: CSVPGAFF.

Notes on this clone: Other nucleotide sequences from this sample produce the same CDR3. The V and J genes are TRBV15 and TRBJ2-5; 9 bases are shared with TRBD2. V gave up 1 base and J gave up 1 base; unmatched junction bases: 4. Germline CDR1 is LNHNV and CDR2 is YYDKDF (reference sequence). This CDR3 has 16 amino acids. The CDR3 sequence is CATSRVGGGAQETQYF. CDR3 in DNA: TGTGCCACCAGCAGAGTGGGCGGGGGGGCCCAAGAGACCCAGTACTTC.

This chain uses TRBV2 with TRBJ2-4; D possibly corresponds to TRBD2 (5 bases). The CDR3 sequence is 16 residues long. V was pared by 6 bases and J by 0 bases, with 15 bases between. From germline, CDR1 is SNHLY and CDR2 FYNNEI. The CDR3 bases are TGTGCCAGCAGCAGCGGTCCTGTACTAGCCAAAAACATTCAGTACTTC. This translates into CASSSGPVLAKNIQYF.

The gene calls are TRBV18 and TRBJ2-1; D gene ambiguous. The CDR3 runs to 15 residues. The V end lost 2 bases, the J end lost 0 bases, and 8 bases lay between the germline ends. CDR1 and CDR2 from the germline V gene are KGHSH and LQKENI. CDR3 loop: CASSPVQSSYNEQFF. The DNA for the CDR3 is TGTGCCAGCTCACCAGTACAGAGCTCCTACAATGAGCAGTTCTTC.

The sample holds one count of this clone. The rearrangement joins TRBV2 to TRBJ1-2, with TRBD1 identical over 8 bases. This CDR3 region has 13 residues. V dropped 5 bases and J dropped 7; count of bases not matched to a gene: 6. From germline, CDR1 is SNHLY and CDR2 FYNNEI. The chain's CDR3 is CASSNQGAGGYTF. CDR3 bases: TGTGCCAGCAGTAATCAGGGGGCGGGTGGCTACACCTTC.

The chain links TRBV6-1 to TRBJ1-2, with TRBD1 identical over 8 bases. Per germline, CDR1 MNHNS and CDR2 SASEGT. The trim removed 2 bases at V and 11 bases at J, leaving 13 bases unmatched. This CDR3 comprises 15 residues. In DNA, the CDR3 is TGTGCCAGCAGTGAATTGACAGGGGAAAGGATCGGTTACACCTTC. Translating gives CASSELTGERIGYTF.

V is TRBV9 and J is TRBJ1-6, with D perhaps matching TRBD1 (6 bases). Trimming removed 3 bases from V and 3 bases from J, with 16 bases in between. Germline lookup yields CDR1 SGDLS and CDR2 YYNGEE. The CDR3 length is 17 residues. CDR3 in amino acids: CASSGGRGALYNSPLHF. CDR3 sequence (DNA): TGTGCCAGCAGCGGGGGCAGGGGTGCACTCTATAATTCACCCCTCCACTTT.

The gene calls are TRBV19 and TRBJ2-1; possible D gene TRBD2, 6 bases. V lost 3 bases and J lost 8, with 17 bases in between. The CDR3 extends over 15 amino acids. From germline, CDR1 is LNHDA and CDR2 SQIVND (reference sequence). The CDR3 region is CASSMRAGSGDEQFF. CDR3 nucleotide sequence: TGTGCCAGTAGTATGAGGGCGGGAAGTGGCGATGAGCAGTTCTTC.

The chain recombines TRBV14 with TRBJ2-5, with TRBD2 identical over 7 bases. Germline loops: CDR1 SGHDN, CDR2 FVKESK. This CDR3 contains 15 residues. With 4 bases clipped from V and 4 bases from J, the junction kept 9 bases outside the gene matches. The CDR3 DNA reads as TGTGCCAGCAGCCCGCACTTGGGGGGGATAGAGACCCAGTACTTC. Protein sequence: CASSPHLGGIETQYF.

This rearrangement joins TRBV3-1 (or the pseudogene TRBV3-2) to TRBJ1-4; maybe TRBD1 (6 bases). The V end was cut by 4 bases, the J end by 0 bases, with 15 bases between. This CDR3 spans 17 amino acids. CDR1 is LGHDT, CDR2 YNNKEL, per germline (reference sequence). As DNA, the CDR3 is TGTGCCAGCAGCCTGAGTCCTTGGACAGCAACTAATGAAAAACTGTTTTTT. It is translated as CASSLSPWTATNEKLFF.

The chain couples TRBV6-5 to TRBJ1-6; D call uncertain. CDR3 length: 13 amino acids. V lost 5 bases to trimming and J lost 7 bases, with 9 bases between them. Germline V CDR1 and CDR2: MNHEY, SVGAGI. CDR3 DNA sequence: TGTGCCAGCAGTCCGCTAGCCAATTCACCCCTCCACTTT. This sequence encodes CASSPLANSPLHF.

The J gene is TRBJ2-7, the V gene TRBV11-2; 11 bases agree with TRBD2. CDR3 length: 15 amino acids. V lost 4 bases to trimming and J lost 7 bases; unmatched junction nucleotides: 9. Per the germline V gene, CDR1 is SGHAT and CDR2 is FQNNGV. CDR3 nucleotides: TGTGCCAGCAGCTCTTTAGCGGGAGGGGGGTCGGAGCAGTACTTC. It yields the protein CASSSLAGGGSEQYF. The whole variable domain, filled in from reference TRBV11-2 and TRBJ2-7, reads EAGVAQSPRYKIIEKRQSVAFWCNPISGHATLYWYQQILGQGPKLLIQFQNNGVVDDSQLPKDRFSAERLKGVDSTLKIQPAKLEDSAVYLCASSSLAGGGSEQYFGPGTRLTVT.

The chain is built from TRBV14 and TRBJ2-3; D is possibly TRBD2 (6 bases). Trimming removed 5 bases at V and 1 base at J, with 10 bases between. The CDR3 consists of 14 residues. CDR1 and CDR2 (germline): SGHDN, FVKESK. The CDR3 sequence: CASSVWGGTDTQYF. The CDR3 nucleotides are TGTGCCAGCAGCGTCTGGGGGGGCACAGATACGCAGTATTTT.

V is TRBV2 and J is TRBJ1-5; tentative D call: TRBD1 (5 bases). V was cut by 11 bases and J by 3 bases, with 11 bases left in between. Germline CDR1 SNHLY, CDR2 FYNNEI. The CDR3 consists of 12 residues. DNA of the CDR3: TGTGCCGGGGGGGGGAACAATCAGCCCCAGCATTTT. This codes for CAGGGNNQPQHF.

The genes are TRBV6-5 and TRBJ2-7; the match to TRBD2 covers 9 bases. This CDR3 comprises 15 residues. V lost 8 bases to trimming and J lost 6 bases; unmatched junction nucleotides: 14. Per germline, CDR1 MNHEY and CDR2 SVGAGI. DNA for the CDR3: TGTGCCAGCTGCGGCGGGCGGGAGGGTTTATCCGAGCAGTACTTC. Translation: CASCGGREGLSEQYF.

The chain employs TRBV18 and TRBJ1-3; 7 bases align to TRBD1. V shed 3 bases, J shed 0 bases, and the junction held 8 bases outside the gene matches. The germline V gene encodes CDR1 KGHSH and CDR2 LQKENI. The CDR3 totals 17 residues. DNA of the CDR3: TGTGCCAGCTCACCCTCCGGGACAGCGAGCTCTGGAAACACCATATATTTT. It encodes CASSPSGTASSGNTIYF.

The chain joins TRBV2 to TRBJ1-1; perhaps TRBD1 as D (6 bases). V dropped 7 bases and J dropped 4 bases, with 13 bases sitting between them. Germline V lookup: CDR1 SNHLY, CDR2 FYNNEI. The CDR3 has 13 amino acids. The DNA of the CDR3 is TGTGCCAGCATGGACAGAGGGGTCACTGAAGCTTTCTTT. Translation gives CASMDRGVTEAFF.

CDR3 sequence (DNA): TGTGCCAGCAGCTTAGGTGGGACTAGCGGGGGGGATACGCAGTATTTT. Translating gives CASSLGGTSGGDTQYF. The J gene is TRBJ2-3, the V gene TRBV7-2; 15 bases align to TRBD2. This CDR3 region has 16 residues. The germline gives CDR1 SGHTA, CDR2 FQGNSA. The J segment lost 6 bases and the V segment lost 1 base, leaving 2 bases of the junction unmatched. Using reference TRBV7-2 and TRBJ2-3 for the parts outside the CDR3, the full variable domain is GAGVSQSPSNKVTEKGKDVELRCDPISGHTALYWYRQSLGQGLEFLIYFQGNSAPDKSGLPSDRFSAERTGGSVSTLTIQRTQQEDSAVYLCASSLGGTSGGDTQYFGPGTRLTVL.

The gene calls are TRBV9 and TRBJ2-3; no firm D call. CDR3 length: 15 amino acids. Trimming removed 3 bases from V and 9 bases from J, with 20 bases in between. The germline CDR1 and CDR2 sequences are SGDLS and YYNGEE. CDR3 sequence (DNA): TGTGCCAGCAGCGCCTTACGGTTAGATTCGAAAACGCAGTATTTT. Translated, it gives CASSALRLDSKTQYF.

The V gene is TRBV3-1 (or the pseudogene TRBV3-2), the J gene TRBJ2-7; TRBD1 aligns across 9 bases. The V gene end was trimmed by 6 bases and the J gene end by 5 bases; junction bases not matched to a gene: 17. This CDR3 contains 17 residues. Germline CDR1 is LGHDT and CDR2 is YNNKEL (reference sequence). The CDR3 sequence: CASSTGGRGPKGHEQYF. The CDR3 coding sequence is TGTGCCAGCAGTACAGGGGGCAGGGGCCCCAAGGGCCACGAGCAGTACTTC.

This sequence joins TRBV19 and TRBJ1-1; unclear D gene. V lost 9 bases and J lost 5, with 10 bases in between. CDR1 LNHDA and CDR2 SQIVND come from the germline V gene (reference sequence). The CDR3 loop spans 11 amino acids. The DNA of the CDR3 is TGTGCCAGACGTCGGCGGACTGAAGCTTTCTTT. Protein sequence: CARRRRTEAFF.

This clone was picked up one time. The rearrangement links TRBV3-1 (or the pseudogene TRBV3-2) to TRBJ2-5; tentatively, D is TRBD2 (6 bases). The V end lost 8 bases, the J end lost 3 bases, and 22 bases lay between the germline ends. Germline V gene lookup returns CDR1 LGHDT and CDR2 YNNKEL (reference sequence). The CDR3 is 16 amino acids. The CDR3 here is CASGTKRVAVKETQYF. CDR3 sequence (DNA): TGTGCCAGCGGAACCAAAAGGGTAGCGGTTAAAGAGACCCAGTACTTC.

V gene TRBV4-2 combines with J gene TRBJ2-1; D unclear. V was shortened by 1 base and J by 7 bases, with 11 bases between the two germline ends. Germline V lookup: CDR1 LGHNA, CDR2 YNFKEQ. This CDR3 is built from 14 residues. CDR3 bases: TGTGCCAGCAGCCAAGCGATATCGGGTAATGAGCAGTTCTTC. Protein product: CASSQAISGNEQFF.